This TCR beta chain was sequenced during a study of tumour-infiltrating T cells in Burkitt lymphoma. Background on the study: Repertoire clonality predicted overall and progression-free survival.

Using immunoSEQ multiplex PCR, the repertoire was profiled, and TCRdb retains in-frame clones only, with some absent. This table has about 6,300 clones, over 9% appearing once. The length of the CDR3 is 12 residues. The germline gives CDR1 SGHKS, CDR2 YYEKEE (reference sequence). V was shortened by 2 bases and J by 10 bases, with 10 bases between the two germline ends. This clonotype was sampled from a human donor with diffuse large B-cell lymphoma. The chain uses TRBV5-5 and TRBJ1-5; no reliable D call. Sequencing was carried out using tumor tissue. CDR3 residues: CASSFEGVPQHF. The CDR3 bases are TGTGCCAGCAGCTTTGAGGGCGTCCCCCAGCATTTT. Looking up the rest from reference TRBV5-5 and TRBJ1-5 gives the full variable domain: DAGVTQSPTHLIKTRGQQVTLRCSPISGHKSVSWYQQVLGQGPQFIFQYYEKEERGRGNFPDRFSARQFPNYSSELNVNALLLGDSALYLCASSFEGVPQHFGDGTRLSIL.